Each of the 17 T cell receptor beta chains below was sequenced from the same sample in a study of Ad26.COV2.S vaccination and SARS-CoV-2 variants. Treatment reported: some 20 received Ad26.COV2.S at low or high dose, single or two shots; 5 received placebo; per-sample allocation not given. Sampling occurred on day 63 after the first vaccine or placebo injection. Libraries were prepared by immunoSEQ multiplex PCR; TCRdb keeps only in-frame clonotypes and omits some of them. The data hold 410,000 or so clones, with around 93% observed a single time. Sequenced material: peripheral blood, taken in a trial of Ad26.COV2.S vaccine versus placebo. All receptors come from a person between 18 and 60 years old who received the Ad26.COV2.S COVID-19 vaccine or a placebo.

CDR3 DNA sequence: TGTGCCAGCAGTTACTCACCCCAGGGCCCCTACGAGCAGTACTTC. Translation: CASSYSPQGPYEQYF. V usage is TRBV6-5 and J usage is TRBJ2-7, with D perhaps matching TRBD1 (5 bases). This CDR3 contains 15 residues. Trimming shortened V by 0 bases and J by 2 bases, and 11 bases separated the two germline ends. CDR1 and CDR2 (germline): MNHEY, SVGAGI.

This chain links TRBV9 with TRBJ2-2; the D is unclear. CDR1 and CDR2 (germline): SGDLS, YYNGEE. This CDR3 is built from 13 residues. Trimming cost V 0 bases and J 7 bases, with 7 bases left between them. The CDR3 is CASSVEGFGELFF. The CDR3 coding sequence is TGTGCCAGCAGCGTAGAGGGCTTCGGGGAGCTGTTTTTT.

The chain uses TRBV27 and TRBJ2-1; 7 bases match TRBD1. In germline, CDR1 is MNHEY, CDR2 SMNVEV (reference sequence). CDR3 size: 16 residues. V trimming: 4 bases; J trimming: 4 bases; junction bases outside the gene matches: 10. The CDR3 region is CASSSARTGYYNEQFF. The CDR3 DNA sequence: TGTGCCAGCAGTTCAGCCCGGACAGGATATTACAATGAGCAGTTCTTC.

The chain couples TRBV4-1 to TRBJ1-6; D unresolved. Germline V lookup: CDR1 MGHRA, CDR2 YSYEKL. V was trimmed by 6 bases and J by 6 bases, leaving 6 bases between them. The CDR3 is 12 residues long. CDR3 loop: CASSRSNSPLHF. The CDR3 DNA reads TGCGCCAGCAGTAGGAGTAATTCACCCCTCCACTTT.

The CDR3 nucleotides read TGTGCCAGCTCACGGGGGACAGGGAGTGTGGAGACCCAGTACTTC. Amino acids: CASSRGTGSVETQYF. This rearrangement joins TRBV18 to TRBJ2-5; 9 nucleotides agree with TRBD1. Trimming at V came to 4 bases and at J to 5 bases, leaving 8 bases not matched to a gene. The germline V gene has CDR1 KGHSH and CDR2 LQKENI. CDR3 size: 15 residues. Full variable domain (outside the CDR3, taken from reference TRBV18 and TRBJ2-5): NAGVMQNPRHLVRRRGQEARLRCSPMKGHSHVYWYRQLPEEGLKFMVYLQKENIIDESGMPKERFSAEFPKEGPSILRIQQVVRGDSAAYFCASSRGTGSVETQYFGPGTRLLVL.

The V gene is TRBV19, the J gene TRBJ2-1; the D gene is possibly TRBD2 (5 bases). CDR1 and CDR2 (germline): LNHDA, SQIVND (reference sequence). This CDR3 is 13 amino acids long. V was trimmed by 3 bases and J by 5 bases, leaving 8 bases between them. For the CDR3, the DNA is TGTGCCAGTAGTATCACGGGAAACAATGAGCAGTTCTTC. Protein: CASSITGNNEQFF.

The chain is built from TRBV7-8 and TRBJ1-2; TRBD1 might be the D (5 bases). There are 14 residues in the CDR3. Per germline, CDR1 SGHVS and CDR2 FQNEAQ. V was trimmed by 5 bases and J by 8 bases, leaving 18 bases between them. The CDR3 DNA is TGTGCCAGCAGCGAAAAACTGGGGCCAGGGGGCTACACCTTC. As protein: CASSEKLGPGGYTF.

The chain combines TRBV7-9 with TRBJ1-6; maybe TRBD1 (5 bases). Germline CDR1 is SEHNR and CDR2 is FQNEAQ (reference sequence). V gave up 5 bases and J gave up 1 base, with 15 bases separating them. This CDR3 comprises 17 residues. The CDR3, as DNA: TGTGCCAGCAGCCCAGCTGGGGGGTCGTCCTATAATTCACCCCTCCACTTT. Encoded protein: CASSPAGGSSYNSPLHF.

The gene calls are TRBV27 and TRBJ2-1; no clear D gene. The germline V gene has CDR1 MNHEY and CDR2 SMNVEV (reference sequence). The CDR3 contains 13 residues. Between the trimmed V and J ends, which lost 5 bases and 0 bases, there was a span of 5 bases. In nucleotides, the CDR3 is TGTGCCAGCAGTGTAATCTCCTACAATGAGCAGTTCTTC. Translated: CASSVISYNEQFF.

The CDR3 sequence: CSVEIRGSYNEQFF. In DNA form, the CDR3 reads TGCAGCGTTGAAATACGGGGTTCTTACAATGAGCAGTTCTTC. The genes are TRBV29-1 and TRBJ2-1, with D tentatively TRBD2 (5 bases). Trimming left V 2 bases short and J 4 bases short, with 12 bases between. Germline CDR1 SQVTM, CDR2 ANQGSEA. The CDR3 length is 14 residues.

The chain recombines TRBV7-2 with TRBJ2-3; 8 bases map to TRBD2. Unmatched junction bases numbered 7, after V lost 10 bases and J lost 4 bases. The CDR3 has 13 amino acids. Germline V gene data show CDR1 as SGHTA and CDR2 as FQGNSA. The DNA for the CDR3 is TGTGCCACCCGCGGGGGGTCAGCAGATACGCAGTATTTT. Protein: CATRGGSADTQYF.

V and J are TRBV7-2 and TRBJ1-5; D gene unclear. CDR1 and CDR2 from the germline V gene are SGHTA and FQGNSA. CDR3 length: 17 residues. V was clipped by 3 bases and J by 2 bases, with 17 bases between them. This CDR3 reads CASSFGPRGGGNQPQHF. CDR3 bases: TGTGCCAGCAGCTTTGGCCCGCGGGGTGGCGGCAATCAGCCCCAGCATTTT.

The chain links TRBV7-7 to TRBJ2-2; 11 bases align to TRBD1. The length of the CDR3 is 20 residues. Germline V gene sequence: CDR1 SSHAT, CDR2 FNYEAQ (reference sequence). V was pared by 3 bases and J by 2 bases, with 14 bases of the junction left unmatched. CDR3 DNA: TGTGCCAGCAGCTTGAGAATCCGGGACAGGGGGTCGCCAAACACCGGGGAGCTGTTTTTT. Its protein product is CASSLRIRDRGSPNTGELFF.

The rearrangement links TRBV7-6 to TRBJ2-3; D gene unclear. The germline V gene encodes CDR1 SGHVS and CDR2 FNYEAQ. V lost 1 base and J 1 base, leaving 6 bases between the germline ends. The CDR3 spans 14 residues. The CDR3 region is CASSLVPGTDTQYF. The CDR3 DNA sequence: TGTGCCAGCAGCTTAGTCCCTGGCACAGATACGCAGTATTTT.

The CDR3 DNA follows: TGTGCCAGCAGCTCCCCCATTGACAGATACAGCTCCTACAATGAGCAGTTCTTC. Protein sequence: CASSSPIDRYSSYNEQFF. The chain couples TRBV7-8 to TRBJ2-1; TRBD1 is a possible D gene (5 bases). Trimming pared 4 bases from V and 0 bases from J, leaving 19 bases between. Germline assignment: CDR1 SGHVS and CDR2 FQNEAQ. The CDR3 contains 18 residues.

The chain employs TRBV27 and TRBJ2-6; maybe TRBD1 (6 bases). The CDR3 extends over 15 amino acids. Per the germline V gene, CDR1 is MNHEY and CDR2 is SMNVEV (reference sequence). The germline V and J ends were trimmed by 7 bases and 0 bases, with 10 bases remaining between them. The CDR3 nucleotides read TGTGCCAGCACCCAGGGGTTCTCTGGGGCCAACGTCCTGACTTTC. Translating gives CASTQGFSGANVLTF.

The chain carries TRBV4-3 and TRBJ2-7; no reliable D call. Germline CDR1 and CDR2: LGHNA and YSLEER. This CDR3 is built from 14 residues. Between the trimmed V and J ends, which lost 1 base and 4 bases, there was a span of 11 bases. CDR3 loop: CASSQVWDRYEQYF. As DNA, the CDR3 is TGCGCCAGCAGCCAAGTGTGGGATCGGTACGAGCAGTACTTC.